This T cell receptor (beta chain) derives from a study of pediatric ulcerative colitis. Only a few counts were recorded for this clone. The rectum was sampled with one to two pinch biopsies at colonoscopy. Before the diagnostic colonoscopy, ulcerative colitis patients were free of immunosuppressive medication. The germline V and J ends were trimmed by 2 bases and 2 bases, with 16 bases remaining between them. The germline gives CDR1 SGHTA, CDR2 FQGNSA. The CDR3 spans 16 residues. The protocol was immunoSEQ multiplex PCR, while the TCRdb copy is restricted to in-frame clones and leaves out a portion. The sample has tens of thousands of clones, less than 80% seen once.

This sequence was found in a boy between 10 and 17 years old with moderate ulcerative colitis. Sequencing was performed on gut tissue. The chain recombines TRBV7-2 with TRBJ2-7; maybe TRBD2 (5 bases). The CDR3 DNA is TGTGCCAGCAGCTTAATCGTAGGCGCGGGCGCCTACGAGCAGTACTTC. Translation gives CASSLIVGAGAYEQYF.